This T cell receptor beta chain emerged from a study of spatial heterogeneity in lung cancer. The wider study: Available PBMC from follow-up, collected a median of roughly 26 months after resection, underwent sequencing. Across the raw uncorrected reads, a unique TCR and UMI combination was observed, on average, more than ten times. General study findings and limits: Whereas they appeared in blood less at follow-up, ubiquitous expanded tumor TCRs appeared there more at resection.

Time point specified: blood at routine non-recurrence follow-up after resection. Whole RNA obtained from tumor, nontumor lung or frozen PBMC underwent sequencing without sorting. The CDR3 has 12 amino acids. Germline CDR1 and CDR2: SGHTA and FQGNSA. V lost 4 bases, J lost 13 bases, and 11 bases lay in between. One entry per CDR3 protein, called by TCRdb with MiXCR from the 5' RACE reads. The data show roughly 17,000 distinct CDR3 sequences, more than 8.5% seen once. Turning to this clonotype: Its antigen is currently unknown.

The specimen comprised PBMCs, sampled at follow-up. The chain uses TRBV7-2 and TRBJ1-6; D is unclear. The TCR comes from a female donor with early-stage non-small cell lung cancer. The CDR3 loop reads CASSSLGRPLHF. CDR3 DNA sequence: TGTGCCAGCAGCTCCCTGGGAAGGCCCCTCCACTTT.